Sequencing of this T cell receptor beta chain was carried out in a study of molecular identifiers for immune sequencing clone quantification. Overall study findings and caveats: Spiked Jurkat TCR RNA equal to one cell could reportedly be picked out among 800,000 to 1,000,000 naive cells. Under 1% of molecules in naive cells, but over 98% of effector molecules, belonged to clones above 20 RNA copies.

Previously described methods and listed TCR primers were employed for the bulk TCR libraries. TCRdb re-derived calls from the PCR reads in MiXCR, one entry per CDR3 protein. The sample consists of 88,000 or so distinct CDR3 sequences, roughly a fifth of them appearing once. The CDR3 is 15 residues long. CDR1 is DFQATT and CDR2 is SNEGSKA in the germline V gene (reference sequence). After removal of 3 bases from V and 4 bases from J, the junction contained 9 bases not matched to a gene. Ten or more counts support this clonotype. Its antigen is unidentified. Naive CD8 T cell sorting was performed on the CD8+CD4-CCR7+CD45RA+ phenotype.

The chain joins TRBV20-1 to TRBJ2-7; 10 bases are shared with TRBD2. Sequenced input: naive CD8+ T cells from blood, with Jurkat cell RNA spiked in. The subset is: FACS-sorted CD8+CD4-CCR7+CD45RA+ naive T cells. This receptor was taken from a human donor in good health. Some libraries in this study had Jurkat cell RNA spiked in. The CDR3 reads CSARPSGGAVYEQYF. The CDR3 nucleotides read TGCAGTGCTAGGCCCAGCGGGGGGGCCGTGTACGAGCAGTACTTC.